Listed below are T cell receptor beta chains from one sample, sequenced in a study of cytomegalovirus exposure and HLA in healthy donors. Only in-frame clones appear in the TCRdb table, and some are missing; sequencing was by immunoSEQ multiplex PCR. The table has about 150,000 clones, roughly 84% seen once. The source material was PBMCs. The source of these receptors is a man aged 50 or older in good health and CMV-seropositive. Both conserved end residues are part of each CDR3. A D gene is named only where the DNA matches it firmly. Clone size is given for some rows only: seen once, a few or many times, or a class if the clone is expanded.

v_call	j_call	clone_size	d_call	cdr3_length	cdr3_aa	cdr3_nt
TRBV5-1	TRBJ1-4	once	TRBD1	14	CASSSGQGNEKLFF	TGCGCCAGCAGCTCAGGACAGGGGAATGAAAAACTGTTTTTT
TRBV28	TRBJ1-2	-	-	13	CASTQGTVGGYTF	TGTGCCAGCACCCAGGGGACGGTGGGTGGCTACACCTTC
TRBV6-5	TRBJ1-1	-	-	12	CATNQGNTEAFF	TGTGCCACAAATCAGGGAAACACTGAAGCTTTCTTT
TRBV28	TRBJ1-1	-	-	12	CASSLPFTEAFF	TGTGCCAGCAGTTTACCGTTCACTGAAGCTTTCTTT
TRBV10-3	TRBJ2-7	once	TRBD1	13	CAAGQGGFDEQYF	TGTGCCGCGGGACAGGGGGGGTTTGACGAGCAGTACTTC
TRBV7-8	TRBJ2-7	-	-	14	CASSLADTYYEQYF	TGTGCCAGCAGCTTAGCGGACACTTACTACGAGCAGTACTTC
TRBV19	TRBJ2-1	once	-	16	CASSILGSGSYNEQFF	TGTGCCAGTAGTATATTGGGGAGCGGCTCCTACAATGAGCAGTTCTTC
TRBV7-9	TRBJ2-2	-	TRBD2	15	CASSLQAGGPGELFF	TGTGCCAGCAGCTTGCAGGCGGGAGGCCCCGGGGAGCTGTTTTTT
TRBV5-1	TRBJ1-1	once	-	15	CASSLFYPTGTEAFF	TGCGCCAGCAGCTTGTTCTACCCAACCGGGACTGAAGCTTTCTTT
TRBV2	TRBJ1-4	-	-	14	CASSDPGKGLKLFF	TGTGCCAGCAGTGACCCAGGGAAGGGGCTGAAACTGTTTTTT
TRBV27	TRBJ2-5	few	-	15	CASSFSRNPQETQYF	TGTGCCAGCAGTTTTTCCAGGAACCCTCAAGAGACCCAGTACTTC
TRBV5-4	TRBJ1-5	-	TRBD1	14	CASSLGTGMGPQHF	TGTGCCAGCAGCTTGGGGACAGGGATGGGCCCCCAGCATTTT
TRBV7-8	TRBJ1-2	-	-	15	CASSLVQGFNYGYTF	TGTGCCAGCAGCTTAGTGCAGGGGTTCAACTATGGCTACACCTTC
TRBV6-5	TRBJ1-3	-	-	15	CASSRTQSSGNTIYF	TGTGCCAGCAGTCGCACACAGAGCTCTGGAAACACCATATATTTT
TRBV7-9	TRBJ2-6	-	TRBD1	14	CASSLTGGSNVLTF	TGTGCCAGCAGCTTAACAGGGGGATCCAACGTCCTGACTTTC
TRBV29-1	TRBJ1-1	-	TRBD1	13	CSAGTGGGREAFF	TGCAGCGCCGGGACAGGGGGAGGTCGTGAAGCTTTCTTT
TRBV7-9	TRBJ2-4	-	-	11	CSSSPGNIQYF	TGTTCCAGCAGCCCCGGAAACATTCAGTACTTC
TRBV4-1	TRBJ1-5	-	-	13	CASGDRDNQPQHF	TGCGCCAGCGGAGACAGAGACAATCAGCCCCAGCATTTT
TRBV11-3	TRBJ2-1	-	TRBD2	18	CASSLVTPGLDPRDEQFF	TGTGCCAGCAGCTTAGTTACCCCGGGACTAGATCCACGGGATGAGCAGTTCTTC
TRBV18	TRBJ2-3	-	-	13	CASSQTIADTQYF	TGTGCCAGCTCACAGACAATTGCAGATACGCAGTATTTT
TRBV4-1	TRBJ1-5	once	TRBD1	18	CASSQVATGERSNQPQHF	TGCGCCAGCAGCCAAGTGGCGACAGGGGAACGCAGCAATCAGCCCCAGCATTTT
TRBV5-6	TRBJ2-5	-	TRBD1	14	CASSHLGDRETQYF	TGTGCCAGCAGCCATCTGGGGGACAGGGAGACCCAGTACTTC
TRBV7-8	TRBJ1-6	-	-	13	CASGSGYNSPLHF	TGTGCCAGCGGTTCCGGTTACAATTCACCCCTCCACTTT
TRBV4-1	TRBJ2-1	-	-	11	CASSQGPEQFF	TGCGCCAGCAGCCAGGGGCCAGAGCAGTTCTTC
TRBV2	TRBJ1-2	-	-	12	CASTGGLYGYTF	TGTGCCAGCACCGGAGGTCTCTATGGCTACACCTTC
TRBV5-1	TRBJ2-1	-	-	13	CASSLDSYNEQFF	TGCGCCAGCAGCTTGGACAGCTACAATGAGCAGTTCTTC
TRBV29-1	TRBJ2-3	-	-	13	CSVEPGSTDTQYF	TGCAGCGTTGAACCGGGTTCAACAGATACGCAGTATTTT
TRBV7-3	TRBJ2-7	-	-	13	CASSSGPSGEQYF	TGTGCCAGCAGCTCCGGGCCGTCGGGGGAGCAGTACTTC
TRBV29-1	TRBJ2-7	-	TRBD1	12	CSVRTGDGEQYF	TGCAGCGTCCGGACAGGGGACGGCGAGCAGTACTTC
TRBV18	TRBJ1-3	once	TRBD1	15	CASSPDRGSGNTIYF	TGTGCCAGCTCACCGGACAGGGGGAGTGGAAACACCATATATTTT
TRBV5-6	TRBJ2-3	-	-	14	CASSLAGGTDTQYF	TGTGCCAGCAGCTTGGCGGGGGGCACAGATACGCAGTATTTT
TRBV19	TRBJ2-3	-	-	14	CASSIYTPTDTQYF	TGTGCCAGTAGTATTTATACACCCACAGATACGCAGTATTTT
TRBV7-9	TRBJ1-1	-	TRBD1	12	CASSSQGTEAFF	TGTGCCAGCAGCTCACAGGGGACTGAAGCTTTCTTT
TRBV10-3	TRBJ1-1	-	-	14	CAISEYDSNTEAFF	TGTGCCATCAGTGAGTACGACAGTAACACTGAAGCTTTCTTT
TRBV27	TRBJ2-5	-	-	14	CASSLTRGAETQYF	TGTGCCAGCAGTTTAACTCGGGGGGCGGAGACCCAGTACTTC
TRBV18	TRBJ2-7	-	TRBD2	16	CASSPPGKTSGYEQYF	TGTGCCAGCTCACCTCCTGGAAAAACTAGCGGGTACGAGCAGTACTTC
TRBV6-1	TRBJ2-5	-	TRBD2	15	CASSFDYGLAETQYF	TGTGCCAGCAGTTTTGACTACGGACTAGCGGAGACCCAGTACTTC
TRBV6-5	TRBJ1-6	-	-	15	CASNRGTSNNSPLHF	TGTGCCAGCAACAGAGGGACAAGTAATAATTCACCCCTCCACTTT